Listed below are T cell receptor beta chains from one sample, sequenced in a study of cytomegalovirus exposure and HLA in healthy donors. Assay: immunoSEQ multiplex PCR; the TCRdb copy retains only in-frame clones and omits some. Here the sample spans some 130,000 clones, more than 80% being singletons. The sequenced sample consisted of PBMCs. The source is a woman in her thirties in good health and CMV-seropositive. The CDR3 runs from the conserved cysteine through the conserved F or W. D genes are given only for firm matches. Rows may omit the clone size; those that give it use once, few, many or a size class.

size: .; V: TRBV2; J: TRBJ1-5; D: .; CDR3: CASSEGVWDTNQPQHF; DNA: TGTGCCAGCAGTGAAGGGGTGTGGGACACCAATCAGCCCCAGCATTTT
size: .; V: TRBV30; J: TRBJ1-1; D: .; CDR3: CAWSVLDSSEAFF; DNA: TGTGCCTGGAGTGTACTGGACAGCTCTGAAGCTTTCTTT
size: .; V: TRBV5-1; J: TRBJ2-3; D: .; CDR3: CASSLVAGSDTQYF; DNA: TGCGCCAGCAGCTTGGTAGCAGGGTCAGATACGCAGTATTTT
size: .; V: TRBV6-6; J: TRBJ1-1; D: TRBD1; CDR3: CASSFGTGTRSAEAFF; DNA: TGTGCCAGCAGTTTCGGGACAGGGACACGAAGCGCTGAAGCTTTCTTT
size: .; V: TRBV5-1; J: TRBJ2-5; D: .; CDR3: CASSSGQLQETQYF; DNA: TGCGCCAGCAGCTCGGGACAACTCCAAGAGACCCAGTACTTC
size: .; V: TRBV19; J: TRBJ1-1; D: .; CDR3: CASSLQVRRTEAFF; DNA: TGTGCCAGTAGTCTTCAGGTCCGGCGAACTGAAGCTTTCTTT
size: .; V: TRBV28; J: TRBJ1-3; D: .; CDR3: CASSPPGQAPRGTIYF; DNA: TGTGCCAGCAGTCCCCCGGGACAAGCCCCCCGAGGCACCATATATTTT
size: .; V: TRBV20-1; J: TRBJ2-3; D: .; CDR3: CSAAVTDTQYF; DNA: TGCAGTGCGGCAGTCACAGATACGCAGTATTTT
size: .; V: TRBV30; J: TRBJ1-2; D: .; CDR3: CAWTGGGGNYGYTF; DNA: TGTGCCTGGACGGGAGGAGGGGGGAACTATGGCTACACCTTC
size: .; V: TRBV5-6; J: TRBJ2-7; D: TRBD2; CDR3: CASSLVGLAGGHEQYF; DNA: TGTGCCAGCAGCTTGGTGGGCCTAGCGGGAGGCCACGAGCAGTACTTC
size: few; V: TRBV6-4; J: TRBJ2-3; D: TRBD2; CDR3: CASSEAGDSTDTQYF; DNA: TGTGCCAGCAGTGAAGCGGGGGATAGCACAGATACGCAGTATTTT
size: .; V: TRBV30; J: TRBJ1-2; D: TRBD1; CDR3: CASEAAGQGRSTF; DNA: TGTGCCTCCGAAGCTGCCGGACAGGGGAGGAGCACCTTC
size: .; V: TRBV30; J: TRBJ1-5; D: .; CDR3: CAWSAGNYDQPQHF; DNA: TGTGCCTGGAGTGCGGGGAATTACGATCAGCCCCAGCATTTT
size: .; V: TRBV30; J: TRBJ2-3; D: .; CDR3: CAWSGQVRTDTQYF; DNA: TGTGCCTGGAGTGGACAGGTACGCACAGATACGCAGTATTTT
size: .; V: TRBV5-1; J: TRBJ2-7; D: .; CDR3: CASSLFEPRFSYEQYF; DNA: TGCGCCAGCAGCTTGTTCGAACCTCGGTTCTCCTACGAGCAGTACTTC
size: .; V: TRBV5-1; J: TRBJ1-1; D: TRBD1; CDR3: CASSTGQGAGMPTEAFF; DNA: TGCGCCAGCAGCACAGGACAGGGGGCGGGAATGCCCACTGAAGCTTTCTTT
size: once; V: TRBV30; J: TRBJ2-3; D: TRBD2; CDR3: CAYFSGRETDTQYF; DNA: TGTGCCTACTTTAGCGGGAGAGAAACAGATACGCAGTATTTT
size: .; V: TRBV13; J: TRBJ2-3; D: TRBD1; CDR3: CASSLETGNTDTQYF; DNA: TGTGCCAGCAGCTTAGAGACAGGGAACACAGATACGCAGTATTTT
size: .; V: TRBV28; J: TRBJ1-2; D: TRBD1; CDR3: CASSLPPLTGIGIVGYTF; DNA: TGTGCCAGCAGTCTCCCCCCACTGACAGGGATCGGGATAGTTGGCTACACCTTC
size: .; V: TRBV29-1; J: TRBJ1-1; D: .; CDR3: CSVEGERLEAFF; DNA: TGCAGCGTTGAAGGGGAGCGGCTTGAAGCTTTCTTT
size: .; V: TRBV5-6; J: TRBJ1-2; D: .; CDR3: CASSLGAPSGTF; DNA: TGTGCCAGCAGCTTGGGGGCCCCCAGTGGAACCTTC
size: .; V: TRBV30; J: TRBJ2-3; D: TRBD1; CDR3: CAWSVQGASTDTQYF; DNA: TGTGCCTGGAGTGTGCAGGGGGCAAGCACAGATACGCAGTATTTT
size: .; V: TRBV5-4; J: TRBJ1-6; D: .; CDR3: CASSLKGRIPGDSPLHF; DNA: TGTGCCAGCAGCTTAAAAGGGAGAATCCCAGGGGATTCACCCCTCCACTTT
size: few; V: TRBV5-6; J: TRBJ2-7; D: TRBD2; CDR3: CASSFGLAGGSYEQYF; DNA: TGTGCCAGCAGCTTTGGCCTAGCGGGAGGGTCCTACGAGCAGTACTTC
size: many; V: TRBV4-2; J: TRBJ2-7; D: TRBD2; CDR3: CASSQDNSGGSYEQYF; DNA: TGTGCCAGCAGCCAAGATAATAGCGGGGGCTCCTACGAGCAGTACTTC
size: .; V: TRBV7-3; J: TRBJ2-5; D: TRBD2; CDR3: CASSLGRGALETQYF; DNA: TGTGCCAGCAGCTTAGGGCGGGGGGCCTTGGAGACCCAGTACTTC
size: .; V: TRBV11-2; J: TRBJ2-7; D: .; CDR3: CASSHSLEQYF; DNA: TGTGCCAGCAGCCACTCGCTCGAGCAGTACTTC
size: .; V: TRBV28; J: TRBJ1-1; D: .; CDR3: CASTQGTANTEAFF; DNA: TGTGCCAGCACCCAGGGGACCGCCAACACTGAAGCTTTCTTT
size: .; V: TRBV7-9; J: TRBJ2-3; D: .; CDR3: CSSSPVWDTQYF; DNA: TGTTCCAGCAGCCCAGTCTGGGATACGCAGTATTTT
size: .; V: TRBV27; J: TRBJ2-2; D: TRBD1; CDR3: CASLQGRNTGELFF; DNA: TGTGCCAGCCTACAGGGGCGGAACACCGGGGAGCTGTTTTTT
size: .; V: TRBV28; J: TRBJ1-4; D: TRBD1; CDR3: CASSLGDTGVNEKLFF; DNA: TGTGCCAGCAGTTTGGGGGATACAGGGGTTAATGAAAAACTGTTTTTT
size: .; V: TRBV2; J: TRBJ1-6; D: .; CDR3: CASRGGTYNSPLHF; DNA: TGTGCCAGCAGGGGAGGGACCTATAATTCACCCCTCCACTTT
size: .; V: TRBV19; J: TRBJ1-1; D: .; CDR3: CASSFRTETWNTEAFF; DNA: TGTGCCAGTAGTTTCCGGACAGAAACCTGGAACACTGAAGCTTTCTTT
size: .; V: TRBV2; J: TRBJ1-2; D: TRBD1; CDR3: CASSRQGWGYTF; DNA: TGTGCCAGCAGTCGACAGGGGTGGGGCTACACCTTC
size: .; V: TRBV5-1; J: TRBJ2-1; D: TRBD2; CDR3: CASSSGLAGNEQFF; DNA: TGCGCCAGCAGCTCGGGACTAGCGGGAAATGAGCAGTTCTTC
size: .; V: TRBV5-1; J: TRBJ2-1; D: TRBD1; CDR3: CASSEQGIYNEQFF; DNA: TGCGCCAGCAGCGAACAGGGGATCTACAATGAGCAGTTCTTC
size: .; V: TRBV5-1; J: TRBJ2-1; D: TRBD2; CDR3: CASSYGLADHNEQFF; DNA: TGCGCCAGCAGCTACGGACTAGCGGACCACAATGAGCAGTTCTTC
size: .; V: TRBV5-1; J: TRBJ1-1; D: .; CDR3: CASGLPDTEAFF; DNA: TGCGCCAGCGGACTACCCGACACTGAAGCTTTCTTT